Listed here is a single TCR beta chain. What this receptor recognizes is not known. Qualities for individual bases were not recorded, and no much larger clone is one base off. Library generation was performed with the immunoSEQ multiplex PCR assay. RNA was extracted from all samples and reverse transcribed into cDNA, which served as template for TCR sequencing. SuperScript III was used to make first-strand cDNA, primed with a 2:1 mix of oligo-dT and random hexamers. Amplification bias was assessed with a synthetic immune receptor repertoire, and residual bias was removed computationally. As for the authors' bioinformatics: Raw reads were preprocessed to remove errors, and CDR3 was defined according to IMGT conventions as the region from the conserved cysteine to phenylalanine. To get clonality, Shannon entropy was normalized by log2 of the number of productive unique TCRs and the result was subtracted from 1. CD4 or CD8 identity of scalp clones was inferred by cross-referencing scalp TCRbeta sequences with sorted blood CD4 and CD8 repertoires. TCRdb stores this immuneACCESS table with in-frame sequences only. Part of the clones is absent; in the studies checked, under half of the shortfall reflects unresolved V genes, and no reason is known for the rest. That table furnishes V, J and clone size, whereas the DNA furnished D and trimming. The sample contains approximately 57,000 clones, 90% to 97% of them found a single time. Roughly 25% of the sample belongs to the ten largest clones.

The CDR3 goes from the cysteine to the phenylalanine over 14 residues. The kept DNA is CDR3 alone, 42 bases in frame from the first base. The V end loses 5 bases and the J end loses 7 bases, and a stretch of 17 bases separates them. The germline V gene supplies CDR1 MNHEY and CDR2 SVGAGI. Reading the label with the study, this specimen's time point is: baseline before oral tofacitinib. Lesional scalp punch biopsies and peripheral blood were collected from alopecia areata patients. After PBMCs were isolated by density centrifugation and stained for CD3, CD4 and CD8, a FACSAria was used to sort CD4+ and CD8+ T cells. The sample is drawn from a study of CD8+ T cells in alopecia areata (dated by TCRdb to the late 2010s). About the full investigation: The treated patients, all with moderate-to-severe alopecia areata, were enrolled in an open-label pilot trial of oral tofacitinib given at 5 to 10 mg twice daily. Scalp clonality was compared among normal scalp (n=4), patchy alopecia areata scalp (n=8), and alopecia totalis/universalis scalp (n=8). High-throughput TCRbeta sequencing was used to examine T cell clonal expansion in alopecia areata in both the C3H/HeJ mouse model and human patients. Patients on tofacitinib were biopsied at baseline and after 4 and 24 weeks of treatment, and several of the patients also had a later scalp biopsy. On the human side, TCRbeta sequencing was run on scalp tissue and on sorted CD4+ and CD8+ peripheral blood T cells from healthy controls and from alopecia areata patients with either patchy or totalis/universalis disease. Amplification of TCRbeta CDR3 regions was done by immunoSEQ multiplex PCR using 35 Vbeta forward primers and 13 Jbeta reverse primers. Patients stayed on tofacitinib for 6 to 18 months and then had 6 months of follow-up off drug so that delayed response and recurrence could be assessed. RNA was obtained with the PAXgene miRNA kit for fixed scalp, the miRNeasy kit for PBMCs, and the RNeasy kit for mouse skin. The research as a whole found: Shared TCR sequences between patients were less evident than in mice, which may be partly attributable to HLA diversity in the patient population. Compared with normal scalp, lesional scalp, particularly in alopecia totalis/universalis, had higher clonality and more expanded CD8+ clones, which suggests antigenic drive. Unlike mouse skin, where gammadelta T cells dominate, normal human skin contains resident alphabeta T cells that get sequenced too, which complicates analysis of the scalp TCR repertoire.

The sequenced sample was CD8+ T cells sorted from blood, obtained at week 0. This TCR was sampled from a human donor with alopecia areata. The V gene is TRBV6-5 and the J gene is TRBJ1-2, with no confident D gene call. The DNA is TGTGCCAGCAGTCATTCGGGGTCTGGTGGTGGCTACACCTTC. It is translated as CASSHSGSGGGYTF.